Presented here are 11 T cell receptor beta chains from one specimen sequenced in a study of T-cell reconstitution after alpha-beta-depleted transplantation in children. The TCRbeta library was prepared with unique molecular identifiers. TCRdb re-called the PCR reads with MiXCR, one entry per CDR3 protein. The sample lists about a million distinct CDR3 sequences; around 30% were seen once. The input for sequencing was PBMCs, mostly from graft donor cells, taken 360 days after TCRalphabeta/CD19-depleted stem cell transplant. The receptors were gathered from a boy under two years old who had a stem cell transplant for SCID, so the T cells may come from the graft donor.

This clonotype has a handful of counts. The CDR3 DNA follows: TGTGCCAGCTCACCGAATAGTGGAGTTCTGAACACTGAAGCTTTCTTT. Its protein is CASSPNSGVLNTEAFF. The chain has TRBV18 and TRBJ1-1, with D unclear. Trimming removed 3 bases at V and 0 bases at J, with 14 bases between. Per the germline V gene, CDR1 is KGHSH and CDR2 is LQKENI. This CDR3 region has 16 residues.

The chain combines TRBV20-1 with TRBJ2-3; 9 nucleotides match TRBD2. This CDR3 has 16 residues. CDR1 and CDR2 (germline): DFQATT, SNEGSKA (reference sequence). Germline trimming cut 0 bases from V and 4 bases from J; bases unmatched to any gene: 8. CDR3 bases: TGCAGTGCTAGAGATCCTGGGCGGGGGGGGGCAGATACGCAGTATTTT. Translated: CSARDPGRGGADTQYF.

The table lists this clonotype with a count of one. This chain uses TRBV7-2 with TRBJ2-7, with 7 positions matching TRBD1. With V trimmed by 5 bases and J by 0 bases, 4 bases remained unmatched. CDR1 and CDR2 (germline): SGHTA, FQGNSA. The CDR3 length is 14 residues. The DNA of the CDR3 is TGTGCCAGCAGCGGACAGGAACCCTCCTACGAGCAGTACTTC. The encoded protein is CASSGQEPSYEQYF.

Of note for this clonotype: This clone may be a read error of a much larger clone one base away. The V call is TRBV5-1, the J call TRBJ2-7; 7 bases agree with TRBD1. The V gene's germline CDR1 is SGHRS and CDR2 YFSETQ. V was clipped by 1 base and J by 0 bases; unmatched bases: 4. CDR3 length equals 15 residues. CDR3 nucleotides: TGCGCCAGCAGCTTGCCGACAGGGAGCTCCTACGAGCAGTACTTC. It translates to CASSLPTGSSYEQYF.

This clonotype was found a few times. The V gene is TRBV4-3, the J gene TRBJ1-4; D is uncertain. V shed 3 bases and J shed 5 bases, with 19 bases lying between them. CDR3 length equals 17 residues. Per the germline V gene, CDR1 is LGHNA and CDR2 is YSLEER. The CDR3 sequence is CASSHDPRALVNEKLFF. As DNA, the CDR3 is TGCGCCAGCAGCCACGACCCCCGGGCGCTCGTCAATGAAAAACTGTTTTTT.

There are a few counts of this clonotype. V is TRBV20-1 and J is TRBJ2-1; D uncertain. V lost 6 bases and J lost 6, with 15 bases in between. Looked up from germline, CDR1 is DFQATT and CDR2 is SNEGSKA (reference sequence). This CDR3 spans 13 amino acids. The CDR3 coding sequence is TGCAGTGCCTCCGGTGGACCCCCCAATGAGCAGTTCTTC. Translation: CSASGGPPNEQFF.

This clonotype was observed a few times. The gene calls are TRBV5-1 and TRBJ2-5, with TRBD2 identical over 9 bases. J lost 5 bases, V lost 4 bases, and 9 bases had no gene match. Germline-derived CDR1 and CDR2 are SGHRS and YFSETQ. The CDR3 length is 15 residues. The CDR3 nucleotides read TGCGCCAGCAGCGGGGGACTAGCCGGTCAGGAGACCCAGTACTTC. The encoded protein is CASSGGLAGQETQYF.

In nucleotides, the CDR3 is TGTGCCAGCAGTTATAACGGTCTGATTGAAGCTTTCTTT. Translated, it gives CASSYNGLIEAFF. The chain couples TRBV12-3 or TRBV12-4 to TRBJ1-1; no firm D call. Trimming removed 4 bases from V and 7 bases from J, with 13 bases in between. The CDR3 length is 13 residues.

The V and J genes are TRBV12-3 or TRBV12-4 and TRBJ2-2; D unresolved. The CDR3 totals 15 residues. Trimming removed 5 bases at V and 1 base at J, with 11 bases between. The CDR3 DNA is TGTGCCAGCAGTCCTCCTCCATGGAACACCGGGGAGCTGTTTTTT. Translation: CASSPPPWNTGELFF.

This clonotype was counted a few times. The V call is TRBV5-1, the J call TRBJ2-3; D is undetermined. V gave up 2 bases and J gave up 6 bases, with 7 bases separating them. Germline V CDR1 and CDR2: SGHRS, YFSETQ. The CDR3 has 12 residues. In DNA form, the CDR3 reads TGCGCCAGCAGCTTTGATTGGGATACGCAGTATTTT. Protein product: CASSFDWDTQYF.

Note on this clonotype: A much larger clone differs by one base, so this may be a read error. The V and J genes are TRBV12-3 or TRBV12-4 and TRBJ1-4; 9 bases are shared with TRBD1. V lost 6 bases, J lost 5 bases, and 7 bases stayed unmatched. The CDR3 is 15 amino acids. This chain's CDR3 is CASRLTGTGNEKLFF. CDR3 bases: TGTGCCAGCAGACTGACCGGGACAGGGAATGAAAAACTGTTTTTT.